The sequence of this T cell receptor beta chain was determined in a study of blood T cell repertoires in COVID-19. Study at large: The analysed material was cDNA or gDNA that came from T cells, B-cell-depleted T cells, or PBMCs.

This clone was seen just once. Authors' processing steps: It was from reference gene primer amplification that nucleated cell counts were estimated. TCRdb keeps only in-frame clones here, not all; method: immunoSEQ multiplex PCR. D and trimming were read from the DNA, whereas the V and J calls and clone size are those reported in that table. This sample yields around 160,000 clones, of which around nine tenths are seen a single time; approximately 10% belongs to the top ten. Enrolled during active infection, Seattle patients were then followed longitudinally. V lost 5 bases and J 0 bases, leaving 15 bases between the germline ends. Germline V CDR1 and CDR2: SGHTA, FQGTGA. This CDR3 has 16 amino acids.

This receptor was obtained from an older woman with COVID-19, enrolled during active disease. Material: peripheral blood. This chain connects TRBV7-3 to TRBJ2-3; D perhaps matches TRBD1 (6 bases). The CDR3: CASSPLTGSSTDTQYF. CDR3 nucleotide sequence: TGTGCCAGCAGCCCCTTGACAGGATCTAGCACAGATACGCAGTATTTT.